The 27 T cell receptor beta chains in this list originate from one sample, sequenced in a study of CD8 T cells in Susac syndrome (dated by TCRdb to about 2019). The library was made by the immunoSEQ multiplex PCR assay. RNA was extracted using the RNeasy kit, and about 0.5 to 1 ug of the RNA was reverse transcribed with random hexamers. Using fastp trimming at Q25 and MiXCR clonotype assembly, TCRdb reanalyzed the public sequencing data and kept in-frame beta chains. Duplicate CDR3 protein sequences are folded into a single record with the most common DNA and genes. The sample records around 200,000 distinct CDR3 sequences, about 95% of which are singletons. The top ten clonotypes cover 0.095% to 0.12% of the sample. The sample consisted of CD4+ T cells from PBMCs. The receptors were sampled from a human donor in good health.

The CDR3 loop is CASRRAGSLSYNEQFF. For the CDR3, the DNA is TGTGCCAGCAGAAGGGCGGGATCTCTCTCCTACAATGAGCAGTTCTTC. The V and J genes are TRBV6-1 and TRBJ2-1, with D perhaps TRBD2 (6 bases). Germline-derived CDR1 and CDR2 are MNHNS and SASEGT. CDR3 length equals 16 residues. Trimming took 6 bases from V and 0 from J, leaving 15 bases between them.

CDR3 bases: TGTGCCAGCAGCTTAGCGGGGGGGCCGGGAGAGACCCAGTACTTC. Its translation: CASSLAGGPGETQYF. J is TRBJ2-5 and V is TRBV7-2, with D tentatively TRBD2 (7 bases). This CDR3 is built from 15 residues. Germline CDR1 reads SGHTA; CDR2 reads FQGNSA. With 0 bases removed from V and 4 bases from J, the gap between germline ends came to 12 bases.

The chain is built from TRBV14 and TRBJ2-2, with D hard to call. The CDR3 loop spans 13 amino acids. Per germline, CDR1 SGHDN and CDR2 FVKESK. The germline V and J ends were trimmed by 4 bases and 7 bases, with 10 bases remaining between them. The CDR3 loop reads CASSRNLVGELFF. CDR3 sequence (DNA): TGTGCCAGCAGCCGAAATCTAGTCGGGGAGCTGTTTTTT. The full variable domain, rest sourced from reference TRBV14 and TRBJ2-2, is EAGVTQFPSHSVIEKGQTVTLRCDPISGHDNLYWYRRVMGKEIKFLLHFVKESKQDESGMPNNRFLAERTGGTYSTLKVQPAELEDSGVYFCASSRNLVGELFFGEGSRLTVL.

This chain joins TRBV7-9 and TRBJ2-3, with D hard to call. From germline, CDR1 is SEHNR and CDR2 FQNEAQ (reference sequence). The CDR3 has 13 amino acids. V lost 2 bases and J lost 0, with 3 bases in between. The CDR3 DNA sequence: TGTGCCAGCAGCTTAATTAGCACAGATACGCAGTATTTT. This codes for CASSLISTDTQYF.

The rearrangement links TRBV5-1 to TRBJ2-1, with TRBD1 matching 8 bases. Germline CDR1 SGHRS, CDR2 YFSETQ. With 1 base clipped from V and 5 bases from J, the junction kept 5 bases outside the gene matches. The CDR3 spans 15 residues. As DNA, the CDR3 is TGCGCCAGCAGCTTGCGGACAGGGAGCAACAATGAGCAGTTCTTC. It is translated as CASSLRTGSNNEQFF.

This chain joins TRBV11-3 and TRBJ2-5, with D possibly TRBD1 on 6 matching bases. The V end lost 6 bases, the J end lost 5 bases, and 16 bases lay between the germline ends. The CDR3 loop spans 14 amino acids. CDR1 is SGHNT, CDR2 YENEEA, per germline. CDR3 protein: CASSPTGMRETQYF. The CDR3 nucleotides read TGTGCCAGCAGTCCTACAGGGATGAGGGAGACCCAGTACTTC.

The rearrangement joins TRBV3-1 to TRBJ2-1; 13 bases map to TRBD2. Germline assignment: CDR1 LGHDT and CDR2 YNNKEL (reference sequence). After removal of 2 bases from V and 8 bases from J, the junction contained 6 bases not matched to a gene. The CDR3 is 16 amino acids. The CDR3, as DNA: TGTGCCAGCAGCCAATGGACTAGCGGGAGTTGGGATGAGCAGTTCTTC. Amino acids: CASSQWTSGSWDEQFF.

This sequence joins TRBV20-1 and TRBJ2-5, with a weak D call TRBD2 (5 bases). The CDR3 consists of 11 residues. Germline lookup yields CDR1 DFQATT and CDR2 SNEGSKA (reference sequence). Trimming pared 8 bases from V and 2 bases from J, leaving 9 bases between. The CDR3 coding sequence is TGCAGTAGACTACTTCAAGAGACCCAGTACTTC. This gives the protein CSRLLQETQYF.

This chain connects TRBV6-2 or TRBV6-3 to TRBJ2-1; 13 bases match TRBD2. V shed 6 bases, J shed 6 bases, and the junction held 8 bases outside the gene matches. Germline CDR1 is MNHEY and CDR2 is SVGEGT. The CDR3 consists of 16 residues. CDR3 protein: CASSRGGLAGSNEQFF. CDR3 in DNA: TGTGCCAGCAGCCGTGGGGGACTAGCGGGGAGCAATGAGCAGTTCTTC.

This chain connects TRBV9 to TRBJ2-2; D assignment may be TRBD1 or TRBD2 (5 bases each). Germline assignment: CDR1 SGDLS and CDR2 YYNGEE. The CDR3 spans 15 residues. V gave up 4 bases and J gave up 1 base, with 11 bases separating them. CDR3 in amino acids: CASSWDAWNTGELFF. DNA of the CDR3: TGTGCCAGCAGCTGGGACGCCTGGAACACCGGGGAGCTGTTTTTT.

The V and J genes are TRBV29-1 and TRBJ2-5; 8 bases match TRBD1. V lost 3 bases to trimming and J lost 5 bases; unmatched junction nucleotides: 8. The CDR3 runs 14 residues. Germline lookup yields CDR1 SQVTM and CDR2 ANQGSEA. The CDR3 DNA follows: TGCAGCGTTGATGGGCCAGGGGGCTTGGAGACCCAGTACTTC. Its translation is CSVDGPGGLETQYF.

The rearrangement joins TRBV5-8 to TRBJ2-4; no clear D. Trimming removed 9 bases from V and 8 bases from J, with 21 bases in between. The CDR3 has 14 amino acids. Germline CDR1 SGHTS, CDR2 YDEGEE. The CDR3 bases are TGTGCCACCACCTATCGAGGCAGCCTGGACATTCAGTACTTC. It encodes CATTYRGSLDIQYF.

V is TRBV15 and J is TRBJ1-1; a weak D match, TRBD1 (5 bases). Per the germline V gene, CDR1 is LNHNV and CDR2 is YYDKDF (reference sequence). V lost 0 bases, J lost 5 bases, and 13 bases lay in between. The length of the CDR3 is 15 residues. The CDR3 spells CATSREGLRGTEAFF. The DNA of the CDR3 is TGTGCCACCAGCAGAGAAGGGCTCCGGGGGACTGAAGCTTTCTTT.

The chain recombines TRBV29-1 with TRBJ2-1; 7 nucleotides line up with TRBD1. This CDR3 region has 12 residues. V shed 7 bases and J 8 bases; nucleotides not matched to a gene: 8. From germline, CDR1 is SQVTM and CDR2 ANQGSEA. DNA for the CDR3: TGCAGCGGCGGACAGGCCTCAGATGAGCAGTTCTTC. Protein product: CSGGQASDEQFF.

This sequence joins TRBV19 and TRBJ1-2; 8 bases line up with TRBD1. V trimming: 7 bases; J trimming: 4 bases; junction bases outside the gene matches: 5. CDR3 size: 13 residues. Germline V gene data show CDR1 as LNHDA and CDR2 as SQIVND (reference sequence). The CDR3 here is CASNQGAGYGYTF. The CDR3 region has the DNA TGTGCCAGTAACCAGGGGGCCGGCTATGGCTACACCTTC.

DNA for the CDR3: TGCAGCTCAGGCACTAGCGGAGCCACAGATACGCAGTATTTT. Protein product: CSSGTSGATDTQYF. The V gene is TRBV29-1, the J gene TRBJ2-3, with TRBD2 matching over 8 bases. The CDR3 totals 14 residues. Losses at the gene ends were 8 bases for V and 2 bases for J; bases not matched to a gene: 9. Germline-derived CDR1 and CDR2 are SQVTM and ANQGSEA.

The chain carries TRBV24-1 and TRBJ2-6; unclear D gene. CDR3 size: 15 residues. V gave up 4 bases and J gave up 1 base, with 7 bases separating them. In germline, CDR1 is KGHDR, CDR2 SFDVKD. CDR3 coding DNA: TGTGCCACCAGTGAGCCAAGATCTGGGGCCAACGTCCTGACTTTC. Translation: CATSEPRSGANVLTF.

The chain has TRBV20-1 and TRBJ2-5, with TRBD1 matching 7 bases. With V trimmed by 3 bases and J by 2 bases, 3 bases remained unmatched. The CDR3 contains 13 residues. The germline CDR1 and CDR2 sequences are DFQATT and SNEGSKA (reference sequence). The CDR3 region has the DNA TGCAGTGCTAGTCGGGACAGTCAAGAGACCCAGTACTTC. Its translation is CSASRDSQETQYF.

The genes are TRBV4-1 and TRBJ1-2, with D uncertain. The CDR3 totals 13 residues. V lost 1 base to trimming and J lost 2 bases, with 5 bases between them. CDR1 and CDR2 (germline): MGHRA, YSYEKL. CDR3 sequence: CASSQGINYGYTF. DNA of the CDR3: TGCGCCAGCAGCCAAGGCATCAACTATGGCTACACCTTC.

The rearrangement links TRBV29-1 to TRBJ2-5, with D perhaps matching TRBD1 (5 bases). Germline V gives CDR1 SQVTM, CDR2 ANQGSEA. The CDR3 extends over 13 amino acids. Between the trimmed V and J ends, which lost 6 bases and 3 bases, there was a span of 14 bases. In DNA, the CDR3 is TGCAGCGTACTCCCGGGCAGGGAAGAGACCCAGTACTTC. This codes for CSVLPGREETQYF.

This chain connects TRBV20-1 to TRBJ2-1; 12 positions match TRBD2. The germline CDR1 and CDR2 sequences are DFQATT and SNEGSKA (reference sequence). The CDR3 is 14 residues long. V was pared by 6 bases and J by 7 bases, with 7 bases of the junction left unmatched. The CDR3 region is CSAVGLAGKNEQFF. The CDR3 DNA follows: TGCAGTGCCGTAGGACTAGCGGGAAAAAATGAGCAGTTCTTC.

V gene TRBV29-1 combines with J gene TRBJ1-2; 9 bases line up with TRBD1. Germline V gene lookup returns CDR1 SQVTM and CDR2 ANQGSEA. The V gene end was trimmed by 6 bases and the J gene end by 8 bases; junction bases not matched to a gene: 4. The CDR3 covers 11 residues. The CDR3 protein is CSVGQGEGYTF. As DNA, the CDR3 is TGCAGCGTGGGACAGGGTGAGGGCTACACCTTC.

The chain combines TRBV20-1 with TRBJ1-3; D may be TRBD1 (6 bases). CDR3 size: 15 residues. The V gene lost 6 bases and the J gene lost 0 bases, with 15 bases spanning the gap. Per the germline V gene, CDR1 is DFQATT and CDR2 is SNEGSKA (reference sequence). CDR3 protein: CSAPIGGHSGNTIYF. The CDR3 DNA is TGCAGTGCGCCGATTGGGGGCCACTCTGGAAACACCATATATTTT.

This rearrangement joins TRBV29-1 to TRBJ2-3; 8 bases fit TRBD2. Germline V gene data show CDR1 as SQVTM and CDR2 as ANQGSEA. Trimming took 6 bases from V and 5 from J; bases not matched to a gene: 10. CDR3 length equals 14 residues. In DNA form, the CDR3 reads TGCAGCGTAGTTTTCGGGAGGGCCGTAGATACGCAGTATTTT. It is translated as CSVVFGRAVDTQYF.

The chain has TRBV28 and TRBJ1-1; D may be TRBD1 (6 bases). Trimming took off 1 base at V and 5 bases at J, with 17 bases between the two ends. Per germline, CDR1 MDHEN and CDR2 SYDVKM. The CDR3 is made up of 16 amino acids. The CDR3 sequence: CASSLFGLGAETEAFF. The CDR3 nucleotides are TGTGCCAGCAGTTTATTTGGGCTGGGGGCTGAAACTGAAGCTTTCTTT.

The chain employs TRBV7-2 and TRBJ2-5, with D uncertain. CDR1 is SGHTA and CDR2 is FQGNSA in the germline V gene. This CDR3 is 10 amino acids long. V lost 8 bases, J lost 3 bases, and 4 bases lay in between. The CDR3 loop reads CASREETQYF. The CDR3 DNA is TGTGCCAGCCGAGAAGAGACCCAGTACTTC. The full variable domain, rest sourced from reference TRBV7-2 and TRBJ2-5, is GAGVSQSPSNKVTEKGKDVELRCDPISGHTALYWYRQSLGQGLEFLIYFQGNSAPDKSGLPSDRFSAERTGGSVSTLTIQRTQQEDSAVYLCASREETQYFGPGTRLLVL.

This rearrangement joins TRBV29-1 to TRBJ2-4, with TRBD1 matching 7 bases. This CDR3 contains 15 residues. Trimming cost V 6 bases and J 0 bases; bases outside gene matches: 8. Germline CDR1 SQVTM, CDR2 ANQGSEA. The CDR3 DNA follows: TGCAGCGTCCTTGACAGGGAACTAGCCAAAAACATTCAGTACTTC. Protein sequence: CSVLDRELAKNIQYF.